The rows below give T cell receptor beta chains drawn from one sample of a study of neurological immune-mediated disorders. TCRdb called the 5' RACE reads again in MiXCR, with one record for every CDR3 protein. In the table there are over 50,000 distinct CDR3 sequences, about 5.2% of which are singletons. The sequenced sample consisted of PBMCs. The source of these receptors is a human donor with multiple sclerosis. The donor label of this sample is uncertain. The CDR3 runs from the conserved cysteine through the conserved F or W. A D gene is named only where the DNA matches it firmly. Clone sizes are given selectively: once, few, many, or a class where the clone is expanded.

D gene	clone size	J gene	V gene	CDR3 DNA	CDR3 protein
.	many	TRBJ1-1	TRBV4-2	TGTGCCAGCAGCCAAGATTTGACCGGGGGGACTGAAGCTTTCTTT	CASSQDLTGGTEAFF
.	many	TRBJ2-7	TRBV2	TGTGCCAGCAGGGCCTACAACGAGCAGTACTTC	CASRAYNEQYF
.	many	TRBJ2-1	TRBV20-1	TGCAGTGCAAACCGCCTGTACAATGAGCAGTTCTTC	CSANRLYNEQFF
TRBD1	many	TRBJ1-1	TRBV5-1	TGCGCCAGCAAGGGACAGATGAACACTGAAGCTTTCTTT	CASKGQMNTEAFF
.	many	TRBJ1-2	TRBV5-1	TGCGCCAGCAGCTTCCTCCCAGGGCGAGGCTCCGGCTACACCTTC	CASSFLPGRGSGYTF
.	many	TRBJ1-1	TRBV5-1	TGCGCCAGCAGCTTCACTTTTGTAGGTGAGAACACTGAAGCTTTCTTT	CASSFTFVGENTEAFF
.	.	TRBJ1-1	TRBV7-3	TGTGCCAGCAGCCCCCCGGGGAAGGGCACTGAAGCTTTCTTT	CASSPPGKGTEAFF
TRBD1	many	TRBJ1-6	TRBV3-1	TGTGCCAGCAGGATGCGGACAGGCCTTTATAATTCACCCCTCCACTTT	CASRMRTGLYNSPLHF
.	many	TRBJ1-1	TRBV10-2	TGCGCCAGCAGTTTAGTTGGGACGTACACTGAAGCTTTCTTT	CASSLVGTYTEAFF
.	many	TRBJ2-3	TRBV5-5	TGTGCCAGCAGCTTGGGATCGGGATTTAGCACAGATACGCAGTATTTT	CASSLGSGFSTDTQYF
TRBD1	few	TRBJ1-4	TRBV5-8	TGTGCCAGCAGCTTGGGGTCGACAGGGCGTAATGAAAAACTGTTTTTT	CASSLGSTGRNEKLFF
TRBD1	many	TRBJ1-6	TRBV5-6	TGTGCCAGCAGCGCCTGGGACAGGGGGCCACCCCTCCACTTT	CASSAWDRGPPLHF
.	many	TRBJ2-3	TRBV15	TGTGCCACCAGCCTAAGATTAGATACGCAGTATTTT	CATSLRLDTQYF
TRBD1	many	TRBJ2-7	TRBV3-1	TGTGCCAGCAGCTACCGGGACAGGGGGACAGGACAGTACTTC	CASSYRDRGTGQYF
.	many	TRBJ2-2	TRBV6-5	TGTGCCAGCATGGATATTGGGCGTGAAGAGCTGTTTTTT	CASMDIGREELFF
.	many	TRBJ1-1	TRBV5-1	TGCGCCAGCAGCTTGGCACAGGGAGGGGAAGCTTTCTTT	CASSLAQGGEAFF
.	many	TRBJ1-1	TRBV20-1	TGCAGTGCTAGAGTTTCGGACACTGAAGCTTTCTTT	CSARVSDTEAFF
.	many	TRBJ2-3	TRBV7-6	TGTGCCAGCAGCTTAACTCCAGGGTTTAGCACAGATACGCAGTATTTT	CASSLTPGFSTDTQYF
.	many	TRBJ1-2	TRBV10-3	TGTGCCATCACAATCGGGGACGGAAAGCCTAACTATGGCTACACCTTC	CAITIGDGKPNYGYTF
.	many	TRBJ1-1	TRBV7-3	TGTGCCAGCAGCGCCCGGGGCGGTCGGGGGTCCACTGAAGCTTTCTTT	CASSARGGRGSTEAFF
TRBD1	many	TRBJ2-5	TRBV5-1	TGCGCCAGCAGCTTAGGGGGACAGGCGGCGCAAGAGACCCAGTACTTC	CASSLGGQAAQETQYF
.	many	TRBJ1-3	TRBV7-8	TGTGCCAGCACTCTTTCCTCTGGAAACACCATATATTTT	CASTLSSGNTIYF
TRBD1	many	TRBJ1-5	TRBV20-1	TGCAGTGCTAGACATAGACAGGGGAGGCAGCCCCAGCATTTT	CSARHRQGRQPQHF
.	many	TRBJ1-5	TRBV5-5	TGTGCCAGCAGCTTGGGGACGGGGGCGCCAAATCAGCCCCAGCATTTT	CASSLGTGAPNQPQHF
.	many	TRBJ2-5	TRBV5-8	TGTGCCAGCAGCTTATCCCCACAAGAGACCCAGTACTTC	CASSLSPQETQYF
.	many	TRBJ1-5	TRBV27	TGTGCCAGCAGCCCTGGCTGGGAGGGCAATCAGCCCCAGCATTTT	CASSPGWEGNQPQHF
.	many	TRBJ1-1	TRBV12-3/TRBV12-4	TGTGCCAGCAGTTTATGGGGAATGGGGAACACTGAAGCTTTCTTT	CASSLWGMGNTEAFF
.	many	TRBJ1-1	TRBV7-9	TGTGCCAGCAGCTTCGGTCAATCAGAAGCTTTCTTT	CASSFGQSEAFF
.	.	TRBJ1-4	TRBV5-8	TGTGTCAGCAAACTTCGGGGCGTTATTGAAAAACTGTTTTTT	CVSKLRGVIEKLFF
.	many	TRBJ2-2	TRBV5-1	TGCGCCAGCAGCTTTGTCGGGACCGGGGAGCTGTTTTTT	CASSFVGTGELFF
.	many	TRBJ1-1	TRBV14	TGTGCCAGCAGCCGATCAGGGGTTGAGGATGAAGCTTTCTTT	CASSRSGVEDEAFF
.	many	TRBJ1-1	TRBV10-3	TGTGCCATCAGTGATCCGAAGAGGGGTTACACTGAAGCTTTCTTT	CAISDPKRGYTEAFF
.	many	TRBJ1-4	TRBV10-3	TGTGCCATCAGGCGAGACCTTAATGAAAAACTGTTTTTT	CAIRRDLNEKLFF
TRBD1	many	TRBJ1-2	TRBV7-8	TGTGCCAGCAGCCTTTCGGGACAGGGCTATGGCTACACCTTC	CASSLSGQGYGYTF
.	many	TRBJ1-1	TRBV5-1	TGCGCCAGCAGCTTGGATGTCGGGGTCTTGAACACTGAAGCTTTCTTT	CASSLDVGVLNTEAFF
TRBD2	many	TRBJ2-1	TRBV20-1	TGCAGTGCTAGCGGGGGGGCAATCCCCGGGGTCGAGTTCTTC	CSASGGAIPGVEFF
TRBD1	many	TRBJ1-4	TRBV5-1	TGCGCCAGCGCGGGGACAGATTATGAAAAACTGTTTTTT	CASAGTDYEKLFF
.	many	TRBJ2-7	TRBV12-3/TRBV12-4	TGTGCCAGCAGCTCCCGAAATTTCAGGGGCCACGAGCAGTACTTC	CASSSRNFRGHEQYF
.	many	TRBJ2-5	TRBV20-1	TGCAGTGCTAGAGATTATCAGAGATCTCAAGAGACCCAGTACTTC	CSARDYQRSQETQYF
TRBD2	many	TRBJ2-3	TRBV5-1	TGCGCCAGCAGCTTGGCCTCTTCTAGCGGGGGTGAAGATACGCAGTATTTT	CASSLASSSGGEDTQYF
.	many	TRBJ2-4	TRBV20-1	TGCAGTGCCATAAAGGGGGGGGGAAACATTCAGTACTTC	CSAIKGGGNIQYF
TRBD2	many	TRBJ2-3	TRBV24-1	TGTGCCACCAGTGATCGACAGTCGACTAGCGGGGATAGAATAGATACGCAGTATTTT	CATSDRQSTSGDRIDTQYF
.	many	TRBJ1-6	TRBV4-1	TGCGCCAGCAGCCAAGATCCCGAGCCCTATAATTCACCCCTCCACTTT	CASSQDPEPYNSPLHF
.	many	TRBJ2-3	TRBV25-1	TGTGCCAGCAGTGATAGAGGGGGTAGCACAGATACGCAGTATTTT	CASSDRGGSTDTQYF
TRBD2	many	TRBJ2-3	TRBV6-2/TRBV6-3	TGTGCCAGCAGACCCCTACTAGCGGGGGGTCTAGATACGCAGTATTTT	CASRPLLAGGLDTQYF
TRBD2	many	TRBJ2-1	TRBV5-1	TGCGCCAGCAGCCCAACGGGACTACCCGATGAGCAGTTCTTC	CASSPTGLPDEQFF
TRBD1	many	TRBJ2-1	TRBV29-1	TGCAGCGTTGAAGCTCCAGGGGACAGGGTAGACGAGCAGTTCTTC	CSVEAPGDRVDEQFF
TRBD2	many	TRBJ2-1	TRBV5-1	TGCGCCAGCAGCTTACTAGCGAATGAGCAGTTCTTC	CASSLLANEQFF
.	many	TRBJ1-5	TRBV5-1	TGCGCCAGCAGCCTCGGGACGGGAGCAAGTCAGCCCCAGCATTTT	CASSLGTGASQPQHF
.	.	TRBJ1-4	TRBV3-1	TGTGCCAGCGCCGACCGGAGGGAAAAACTGTTTTTT	CASADRREKLFF
.	many	TRBJ2-5	TRBV7-3	TGTGCCAGCAGCTCCCTCGGGGGAGTGGACCAGTACTTC	CASSSLGGVDQYF
TRBD1	many	TRBJ1-5	TRBV20-1	TGCAGTGCTATTGGACAGGGTTTGAACAATCAGCCCCAGCATTTT	CSAIGQGLNNQPQHF
.	many	TRBJ1-4	TRBV20-1	TGCAGTGCTAGAAGGACAGATCATGAAAAACTGTTTTTT	CSARRTDHEKLFF
.	many	TRBJ2-1	TRBV20-1	TGCAGTGCTAGCAAAGGGACTCTTTACAATGAGCAGTTCTTC	CSASKGTLYNEQFF
.	many	TRBJ2-3	TRBV20-1	TGCAGTGCTTCAGGGGCCGGGGGCACAGATACGCAGTATTTT	CSASGAGGTDTQYF
.	many	TRBJ2-7	TRBV18	TGTGCCAGCTCACTTCAGGACGGATCCCGGCAGTACTTC	CASSLQDGSRQYF
TRBD1	many	TRBJ1-1	TRBV5-1	TGCGCCAGCAGCTTGGCCTTGGGGGACAGAACGAACACTGAAGCTTTCTTT	CASSLALGDRTNTEAFF
.	many	TRBJ2-3	TRBV7-8	TGTGCCAGCAGCTTAGAGGGGGCGGGGACGCAGTATTTT	CASSLEGAGTQYF
TRBD2	.	TRBJ2-7	TRBV5-1	TGCGCCAGCAGCCCCGGGGGGGAGACCTACGAGCAGTACTTC	CASSPGGETYEQYF